These 28 T cell receptor beta chains came from one sample sequenced in a study of control samples from healthy donors and cancer patients. Produced via immunoSEQ multiplex PCR; TCRdb's table is partial and in-frame only. The table shows tens of thousands of clones, with approximately 90% occurring only once. Source material: PBMCs. The source of these receptors is a man aged 50 to 60 with lung cancer.

The V and J genes are TRBV9 and TRBJ2-1; D not certain. Germline V gives CDR1 SGDLS, CDR2 YYNGEE. The CDR3 totals 15 residues. The ends were cut back, 0 bases at V and 2 bases at J, with 9 bases in the middle. CDR3: CASSVDGTTYNEQFF. The CDR3 bases are TGTGCCAGCAGCGTAGATGGTACGACCTACAATGAGCAGTTCTTC.

The chain joins TRBV3-1 (or the pseudogene TRBV3-2) to TRBJ2-7; the D gene is possibly TRBD2 (5 bases). Germline V gene data show CDR1 as LGHDT and CDR2 as YNNKEL (reference sequence). The CDR3 runs to 15 residues. The V gene lost 1 base and the J gene lost 5 bases, with 15 bases spanning the gap. CDR3 DNA sequence: TGTGCCAGCAGCCAAGGAGGGCCCCGGATCGACGAGCAGTACTTC. This translates into CASSQGGPRIDEQYF.

The chain is built from TRBV19 and TRBJ1-2, with TRBD1 as a possible D gene (5 bases). Trimming took 5 bases from V and 4 from J, leaving 8 bases between them. Looked up from germline, CDR1 is LNHDA and CDR2 is SQIVND (reference sequence). The CDR3 has 12 amino acids. In DNA form, the CDR3 reads TGTGCCAGTAGTCCGACAGCCTATGGCTACACCTTC. Amino acid sequence: CASSPTAYGYTF.

Notes on this clone: The junction departs from the called germline gene at one end, perhaps through a read error. The chain combines TRBV7-2 with TRBJ2-1; a weak D match, TRBD1 (5 bases). Germline CDR1 reads SGHTA; CDR2 reads FQGNSA. CDR3 length equals 15 residues. In DNA form, the CDR3 reads TGTGCCGGCAGCTTAGTGAACAGGCGCGACAATGAGCAGTTCTTC. Residues: CAGSLVNRRDNEQFF.

The chain is built from TRBV6-5 and TRBJ1-2; 7 bases line up with TRBD1. CDR1 is MNHEY and CDR2 is SVGAGI in the germline V gene. CDR3 length equals 13 residues. V shed 8 bases, J shed 4 bases, and the junction held 7 bases outside the gene matches. The CDR3 nucleotides are TGTGCCAGCTCCCGGGACAGTTTCTATGGCTACACCTTC. It codes for CASSRDSFYGYTF.

The chain recombines TRBV19 with TRBJ2-5, with D uncertain. V gave up 7 bases and J gave up 4 bases, with 10 bases separating them. Germline values: CDR1 LNHDA, CDR2 SQIVND (reference sequence). The CDR3 covers 12 residues. The CDR3 sequence: CASNGPAETQYF. The CDR3 DNA is TGTGCCAGTAACGGCCCGGCAGAGACCCAGTACTTC.

J is TRBJ2-7 and V is TRBV4-2, with D perhaps being TRBD1 or TRBD2 (5 bases each). Germline lookup yields CDR1 LGHNA and CDR2 YNFKEQ. The CDR3 contains 14 residues. The ends were cut back, 0 bases at V and 1 base at J, with 7 bases in the middle. The CDR3 DNA follows: TGTGCCAGCAGCCAAGAGTGGGGGTCCTACGAGCAGTACTTC. Its translation: CASSQEWGSYEQYF.

This sequence joins TRBV18 and TRBJ1-5; perhaps TRBD1 as D (5 bases). The CDR3 covers 14 residues. V dropped 3 bases and J dropped 3 bases, with 9 bases sitting between them. Germline assignment: CDR1 KGHSH and CDR2 LQKENI. The CDR3 sequence is CASSPGPLNQPQHF. Here the CDR3 DNA reads TGTGCCAGCTCACCGGGGCCCCTCAATCAGCCCCAGCATTTT. The complete variable domain, with remaining parts taken from reference TRBV18 and TRBJ1-5, reads NAGVMQNPRHLVRRRGQEARLRCSPMKGHSHVYWYRQLPEEGLKFMVYLQKENIIDESGMPKERFSAEFPKEGPSILRIQQVVRGDSAAYFCASSPGPLNQPQHFGDGTRLSIL.

The rearrangement links TRBV11-2 to TRBJ2-5; 10 nucleotides agree with TRBD2. The J segment lost 5 bases and the V segment lost 4 bases, leaving 13 bases of the junction unmatched. Germline V lookup: CDR1 SGHAT, CDR2 FQNNGV. The length of the CDR3 is 17 residues. The CDR3 DNA sequence: TGTGCCAGCAGCTCACCTGGGACTAGCGCACTAGTGGAGACCCAGTACTTC. Its translation is CASSSPGTSALVETQYF.

V gene TRBV27 combines with J gene TRBJ1-1, with D perhaps matching TRBD1 (6 bases). The CDR3 is 14 amino acids. CDR1 and CDR2 from the germline V gene are MNHEY and SMNVEV (reference sequence). V gave up 3 bases and J gave up 2 bases, with 10 bases separating them. The CDR3 DNA follows: TGTGCCAGCAGTTTCCACAGGGATAACACTGAAGCTTTCTTT. It specifies CASSFHRDNTEAFF.

The rearrangement joins TRBV14 to TRBJ2-1; tentative D call: TRBD2 (6 bases). The CDR3 is 11 residues long. The germline gives CDR1 SGHDN, CDR2 FVKESK. Deletions cut 4 bases from V and 9 bases from J, with 7 bases between. The CDR3 bases are TGTGCCAGCAGCCTTAGCGGTGAGCAGTTCTTC. Its translation: CASSLSGEQFF. Variable domain in full (rest from reference TRBV14 and TRBJ2-1): EAGVTQFPSHSVIEKGQTVTLRCDPISGHDNLYWYRRVMGKEIKFLLHFVKESKQDESGMPNNRFLAERTGGTYSTLKVQPAELEDSGVYFCASSLSGEQFFGPGTRLTVL.

The V gene is TRBV4-1, the J gene TRBJ2-2; TRBD2 is a possible D gene (6 bases). Germline V gene lookup returns CDR1 MGHRA and CDR2 YSYEKL. Trimming left V 3 bases short and J 6 bases short, with 14 bases between. The CDR3 is 15 residues long. The CDR3 loop reads CASSQSPGDAGELFF. Here the CDR3 DNA reads TGCGCCAGCAGCCAGTCCCCGGGGGATGCCGGGGAGCTGTTTTTT.

This clone was seen only a few times. The chain carries TRBV6-5 and TRBJ2-5; D is perhaps TRBD1 (6 bases). Trimming cost V 7 bases and J 2 bases, with 14 bases left between them. Germline loops: CDR1 MNHEY, CDR2 SVGAGI. The CDR3 has 14 residues. This CDR3 is CASTPGDIQETQYF. For the CDR3, the DNA is TGTGCCAGCACCCCCGGGGACATACAAGAGACCCAGTACTTC.

The chain links TRBV4-3 to TRBJ2-2; D unclear. Trimming took 1 base from V and 0 from J, leaving 9 bases between them. The CDR3 length is 16 residues. The V gene's germline CDR1 is LGHNA and CDR2 YSLEER. The CDR3 protein is CASSQGRQTNTGELFF. The DNA of the CDR3 is TGCGCCAGCAGCCAAGGTCGGCAGACGAACACCGGGGAGCTGTTTTTT.

J is TRBJ1-2 and V is TRBV29-1; D uncertain. Trimming removed 1 base at V and 6 bases at J, with 3 bases between. The V gene's germline CDR1 is SQVTM and CDR2 ANQGSEA. There are 10 residues in the CDR3. This CDR3 is CSVEGDGYTF. In nucleotides, the CDR3 is TGCAGCGTTGAAGGGGATGGCTACACCTTC.

V usage is TRBV25-1 and J usage is TRBJ2-5, with D perhaps matching TRBD2 (5 bases). The germline gives CDR1 MGHDK, CDR2 SYGVNS. The CDR3 contains 15 residues. Trimming removed 5 bases at V and 5 bases at J, with 18 bases between. The CDR3 sequence is CASSSPGLGGETQYF. The CDR3 DNA follows: TGTGCCAGCAGTAGCCCCGGGCTAGGCGGGGAGACCCAGTACTTC.

The genes are TRBV24-1 and TRBJ2-1; maybe TRBD1 (6 bases). Trimming pared 9 bases from V and 15 bases from J, leaving 11 bases between. Germline V gene data show CDR1 as KGHDR and CDR2 as SFDVKD. This CDR3 is built from 9 residues. CDR3 residues: CATVTGTFF. CDR3 sequence (DNA): TGTGCCACCGTGACAGGAACGTTCTTC.

This clone was counted a single time. The rearrangement links TRBV29-1 to TRBJ1-2, with TRBD1 as a possible D gene (6 bases). Per the germline V gene, CDR1 is SQVTM and CDR2 is ANQGSEA. Trimming took off 7 bases at V and 8 bases at J, with 14 bases between the two ends. The CDR3 has 11 amino acids. The CDR3 loop is CSAAGVSGYTF. The CDR3 DNA reads TGCAGCGCCGCAGGGGTATCCGGCTACACCTTC. Full variable domain (remainder filled in from reference TRBV29-1 and TRBJ1-2): SAVISQKPSRDICQRGTSLTIQCQVDSQVTMMFWYRQQPGQSLTLIATANQGSEATYESGFVIDKFPISRPNLTFSTLTVSNMSPEDSSIYLCSAAGVSGYTFGSGTRLTVV.

The chain employs TRBV18 and TRBJ2-5; maybe TRBD2 (5 bases). Trimming cost V 4 bases and J 2 bases, with 8 bases left between them. Germline V gene sequence: CDR1 KGHSH, CDR2 LQKENI. The CDR3 runs 13 residues. In nucleotides, the CDR3 is TGTGCCAGCTCACGGGAGCGGCAAGAGACCCAGTACTTC. Translated, it gives CASSRERQETQYF.

The rearrangement uses TRBV7-9 and TRBJ1-2; D remains ambiguous. The germline V gene has CDR1 SEHNR and CDR2 FQNEAQ (reference sequence). The CDR3 loop spans 14 amino acids. Trimming took 1 base from V and 1 from J, leaving 7 bases between them. CDR3 in amino acids: CASSLGAGNYGYTF. For the CDR3, the DNA is TGTGCCAGCAGCTTAGGGGCCGGTAACTATGGCTACACCTTC.

J is TRBJ2-2 and V is TRBV4-3, with a weak D call TRBD1 (5 bases). V lost 0 bases and J 3 bases, leaving 8 bases between the germline ends. The CDR3 contains 15 residues. Germline V CDR1 and CDR2: LGHNA, YSLEER. This chain's CDR3 is CASSQENRYTGELFF. Here the CDR3 DNA reads TGCGCCAGCAGCCAAGAGAACAGGTACACCGGGGAGCTGTTTTTT.

The V call is TRBV9, the J call TRBJ1-1, with D hard to call. The V end lost 3 bases, the J end lost 6 bases, and 9 bases lay between the germline ends. Looked up from germline, CDR1 is SGDLS and CDR2 is YYNGEE. CDR3 length: 12 amino acids. CDR3 bases: TGTGCCAGCAGCGCAAAAAACTCTGAAGCTTTCTTT. It is translated as CASSAKNSEAFF.

The chain carries TRBV19 and TRBJ1-1, with 7 bases aligning to TRBD1. Trimming cost V 5 bases and J 0 bases; bases outside gene matches: 9. CDR1 is LNHDA, CDR2 SQIVND, per germline (reference sequence). The CDR3 contains 16 residues. The CDR3 DNA reads TGTGCCAGTAGTGAGCCCCGACAGGGTTTGAACACTGAAGCTTTCTTT. This sequence encodes CASSEPRQGLNTEAFF.

This sequence joins TRBV9 and TRBJ2-3; D is ambiguous. The CDR3 is 12 residues long. Trimming removed 4 bases from V and 4 bases from J, with 7 bases in between. Germline CDR1 and CDR2: SGDLS and YYNGEE. The CDR3 DNA follows: TGTGCCAGCAGCTCTATTGCAGATACGCAGTATTTT. Translating gives CASSSIADTQYF.

The rearrangement joins TRBV11-2 to TRBJ2-3, with D possibly being TRBD2 (5 bases). Germline loops: CDR1 SGHAT, CDR2 FQNNGV. There are 13 residues in the CDR3. Trimming shortened V by 1 base and J by 3 bases, and 5 bases separated the two germline ends. The CDR3 sequence: CASSLGGTDTQYF. DNA of the CDR3: TGTGCCAGCAGCTTAGGCGGGACAGATACGCAGTATTTT.

This chain joins TRBV5-8 and TRBJ2-7; either TRBD1 or TRBD2 may fit D (5 bases each). Trimming removed 4 bases from V and 1 base from J, with 6 bases in between. The CDR3 covers 12 residues. The germline V gene has CDR1 SGHTS and CDR2 YDEGEE. The CDR3, as DNA: TGTGCCAGCAGCGGGGGTTCCTACGAGCAGTACTTC. This gives the protein CASSGGSYEQYF.

This chain joins TRBV27 and TRBJ1-2; 9 nucleotides line up with TRBD1. From germline, CDR1 is MNHEY and CDR2 SMNVEV (reference sequence). Losses at the gene ends were 6 bases for V and 4 bases for J; bases not matched to a gene: 3. The CDR3 runs to 13 residues. The CDR3 coding sequence is TGTGCCAGCAGGGGGACAGGGATCTATGGCTACACCTTC. Translation: CASRGTGIYGYTF.

The chain couples TRBV18 to TRBJ2-2; D not certain. CDR3 length: 15 amino acids. Between the trimmed V and J ends, which lost 1 base and 0 bases, there was a span of 6 bases. Germline V gene lookup returns CDR1 KGHSH and CDR2 LQKENI. CDR3 coding DNA: TGTGCCAGCTCACCACGAGAAACGAACACCGGGGAGCTGTTTTTT. This sequence encodes CASSPRETNTGELFF.